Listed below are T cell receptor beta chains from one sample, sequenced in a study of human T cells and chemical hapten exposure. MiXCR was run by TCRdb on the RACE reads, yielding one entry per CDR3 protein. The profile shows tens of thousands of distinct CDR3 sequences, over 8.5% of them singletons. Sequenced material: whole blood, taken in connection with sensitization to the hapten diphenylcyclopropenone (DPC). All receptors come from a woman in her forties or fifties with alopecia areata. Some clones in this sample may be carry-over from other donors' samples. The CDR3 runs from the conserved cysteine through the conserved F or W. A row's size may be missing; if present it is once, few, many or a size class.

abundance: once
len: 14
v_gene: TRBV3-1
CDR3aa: CASSLQAGLQPQHF

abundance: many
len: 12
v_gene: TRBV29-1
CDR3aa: CSGGTQPYEQYF

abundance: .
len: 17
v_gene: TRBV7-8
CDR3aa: CASSLPTKGDRVYGYTF

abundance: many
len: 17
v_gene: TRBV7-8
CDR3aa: CASSPDRGGHRTDTQYF

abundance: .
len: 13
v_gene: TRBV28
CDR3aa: CASSRPLIGEAFF

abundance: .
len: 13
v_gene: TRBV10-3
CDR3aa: CAIREDSPYEQYF

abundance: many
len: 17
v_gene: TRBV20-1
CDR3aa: CSARVPTGGWGTDTQYF

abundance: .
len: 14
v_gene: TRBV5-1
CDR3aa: CASSLEDSTDTQYF

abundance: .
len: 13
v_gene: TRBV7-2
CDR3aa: CASSRDSNYEQYF

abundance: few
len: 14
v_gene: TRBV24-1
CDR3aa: CATNRQDANTEAFF

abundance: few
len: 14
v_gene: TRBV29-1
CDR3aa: CSVHGQGASYEQYF

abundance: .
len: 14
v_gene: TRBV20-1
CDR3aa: CSAGARQSNYGYTF

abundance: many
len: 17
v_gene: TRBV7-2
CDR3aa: CASSLVAGGYSNQPQHF

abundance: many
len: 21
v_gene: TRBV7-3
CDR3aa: CASSRSILRDRGHYSNQPQHF

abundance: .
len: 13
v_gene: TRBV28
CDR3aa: CASSSHNTGELFF

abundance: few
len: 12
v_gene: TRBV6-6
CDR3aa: CASSPRVTEAFF

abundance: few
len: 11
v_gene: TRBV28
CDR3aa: CASSQKNIQYF

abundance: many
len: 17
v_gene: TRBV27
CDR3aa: CASSQRLRRDSTDTQYF

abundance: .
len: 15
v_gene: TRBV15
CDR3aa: CATSRVLEGPYGYTF

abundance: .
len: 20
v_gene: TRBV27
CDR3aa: CASSLSYVRLAGGNTDTQYF

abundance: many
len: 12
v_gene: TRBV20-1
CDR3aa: CSAGTGPDGYTF

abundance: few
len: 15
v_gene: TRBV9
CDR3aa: CASSGDIARRSEAFF

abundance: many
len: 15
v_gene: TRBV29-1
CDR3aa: CSVTKQGTTNEKLFF

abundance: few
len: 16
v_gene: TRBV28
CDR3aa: CASSLNGASSGNTIYF

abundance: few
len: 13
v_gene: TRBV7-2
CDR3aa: CASRDLYNSPLHF

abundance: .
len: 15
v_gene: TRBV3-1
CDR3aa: CASSQGLAGTGELFF

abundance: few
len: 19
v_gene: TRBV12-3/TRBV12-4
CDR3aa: CASSLLRGLRGEGTDTQYF

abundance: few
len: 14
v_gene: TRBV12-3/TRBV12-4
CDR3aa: CASKVEEGAYGYTF

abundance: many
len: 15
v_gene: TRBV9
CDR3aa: CASTPAGGRVGELFF

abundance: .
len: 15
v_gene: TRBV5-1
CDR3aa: CASSPDRGPINVQFF

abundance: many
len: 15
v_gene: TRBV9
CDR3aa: CASSVAGPGASGYTF

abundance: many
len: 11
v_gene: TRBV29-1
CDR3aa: CSVEAGLVQFF

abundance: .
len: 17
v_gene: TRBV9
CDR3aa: CASSPPYGTSGQETQYF

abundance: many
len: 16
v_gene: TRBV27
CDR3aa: CASSLDSGSRTGELFF

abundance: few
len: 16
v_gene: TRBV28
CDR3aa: CASSRTSGRGTDTQYF

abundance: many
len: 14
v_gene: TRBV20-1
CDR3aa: CSAYTVGQNYEQYF

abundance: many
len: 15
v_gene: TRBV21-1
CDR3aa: CASSKGARGPDTIYF

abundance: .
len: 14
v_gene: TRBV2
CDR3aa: CASRREDYGQPQHF

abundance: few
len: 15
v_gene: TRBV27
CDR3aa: CASSLSAGGYNEQFF

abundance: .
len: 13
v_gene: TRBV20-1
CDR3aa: CSRRGLMNTEAFF

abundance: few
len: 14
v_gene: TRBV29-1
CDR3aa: CSVAGGASTDTQYF

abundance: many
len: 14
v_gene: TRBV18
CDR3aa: CASSPGLGGYEQYF

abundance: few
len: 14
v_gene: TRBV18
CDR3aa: CASSQTRQGEKLFF

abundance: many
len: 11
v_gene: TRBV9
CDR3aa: CASSVDGRYTF

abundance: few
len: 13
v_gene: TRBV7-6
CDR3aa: CASSYLLKGEAFF

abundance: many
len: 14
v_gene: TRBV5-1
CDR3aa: CASSSGLSSYEQYF

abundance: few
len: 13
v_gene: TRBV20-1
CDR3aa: CSARGTGNTEAFF

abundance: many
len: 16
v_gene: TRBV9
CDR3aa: CASSVDAGAGPYEQYF

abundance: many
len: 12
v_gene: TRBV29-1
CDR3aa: CSALTTDYGYTF

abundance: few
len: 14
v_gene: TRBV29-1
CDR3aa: CSVEGSRDSYEQYF

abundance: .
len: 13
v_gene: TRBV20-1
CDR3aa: CSARVQGAGGYTF

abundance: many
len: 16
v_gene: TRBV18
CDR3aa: CASSQQPDRKNTEAFF

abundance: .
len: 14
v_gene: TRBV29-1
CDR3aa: CSVGSSGGGDTQYF

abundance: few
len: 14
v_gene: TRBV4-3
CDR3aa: CASSQEETRGEQFF